The next 32 T cell receptor beta chains were all read from a single sample in a study of post-analysis software for immune sequencing data. For these receptors, no antigen is known. Study-level findings and limits: When patients were compared with controls, about 5 TRBV segments were more frequent, TRBV5-6, TRBV5-1 and TRBV20-1 among them.

Built from TCR beta cDNA, the libraries had unique molecular identifiers in them. TCRdb processed the PCR reads anew with MiXCR; each CDR3 protein has one entry. The table lists 750,000 to 950,000 distinct CDR3 sequences, around 42% of them singletons. The sequenced sample was blood. The receptors derive from a girl aged 5-17 years with multiple sclerosis.

The rearrangement joins TRBV6-5 to TRBJ2-7; no clear D gene. In germline, CDR1 is MNHEY, CDR2 SVGAGI. Between the trimmed V and J ends, which lost 4 bases and 1 base, there was a span of 11 bases. The CDR3 has 14 amino acids. CDR3 region: CASSSLQYSYEQYF. The CDR3 DNA reads TGTGCCAGCAGTTCTTTACAGTATTCCTACGAGCAGTACTTC.

The chain links TRBV18 to TRBJ2-3; perhaps TRBD2 as D (5 bases). The CDR3 spans 17 residues. Germline V gene data show CDR1 as KGHSH and CDR2 as LQKENI. Trimming pared 6 bases from V and 1 base from J, leaving 20 bases between. The chain's CDR3 is CASSLFGADDGTDTQYF. CDR3 sequence (DNA): TGTGCCAGCTCCCTCTTTGGAGCGGACGACGGCACAGATACGCAGTATTTT.

This sequence joins TRBV5-4 and TRBJ1-3; possible D gene TRBD1, 6 bases. The CDR3 covers 15 residues. The germline V and J ends were trimmed by 4 bases and 4 bases, with 15 bases remaining between them. CDR1 and CDR2 (germline): SGHNT, YYREEE (reference sequence). This CDR3 is CASSTGTSGGNTIYF. DNA for the CDR3: TGTGCCAGCAGCACCGGGACATCGGGCGGAAACACCATATATTTT.

The genes are TRBV12-3 or TRBV12-4 and TRBJ2-4; possibly TRBD1 for D (6 bases). The assigned J gene may be wrong: the sequence end matches TRBJ2-7 better. This CDR3 is built from 14 residues. This CDR3 is CASSHGRRGYEQYF. For the CDR3, the DNA is TGTGCCAGCAGTCACGGTCGAAGGGGGTACGAGCAGTACTTC.

This clonotype was found many times. The V gene is TRBV4-1, the J gene TRBJ2-1, with TRBD1 matching over 8 bases. The CDR3 is 17 amino acids. V was clipped by 0 bases and J by 1 base; unmatched bases: 5. From germline, CDR1 is MGHRA and CDR2 YSYEKL. CDR3 DNA: TGCGCCAGCAGCCAAGATCCAGGGGGCCATTCCTACAATGAGCAGTTCTTC. Its protein is CASSQDPGGHSYNEQFF.

This clonotype was picked up a small number of times. The chain combines TRBV10-3 with TRBJ2-1; D possibly corresponds to TRBD1 (6 bases). Judging by the DNA end, TRBJ2-7 fits better; the J call may be wrong. This CDR3 contains 13 residues. Germline CDR1 and CDR2: ENHRY and SYGVKD. The chain's CDR3 is CAIGTQGYNEQYF. As DNA, the CDR3 is TGTGCCATCGGTACACAGGGTTACAATGAGCAGTACTTC.

In this sample, this clonotype turned up a few times. This rearrangement joins TRBV7-9 to TRBJ1-2, with D perhaps matching TRBD1 (5 bases). V was cut by 6 bases and J by 7 bases, with 15 bases left in between. The germline V gene has CDR1 SEHNR and CDR2 FQNEAQ (reference sequence). This CDR3 comprises 13 residues. The CDR3 DNA sequence: TGTGCCAGCAGTCCGGGAGGAGGGGTTGGCTACACCTTC. It codes for CASSPGGGVGYTF.

The chain combines TRBV20-1 with TRBJ1-2, with D tentatively TRBD1 (5 bases). The ends were cut back, 5 bases at V and 4 bases at J, with 11 bases in the middle. The CDR3 extends over 12 amino acids. The germline V gene has CDR1 DFQATT and CDR2 SNEGSKA (reference sequence). CDR3 sequence (DNA): TGCAGTGCTTCCCAGGGAGTCTATGGCTACACCTTC. Translation gives CSASQGVYGYTF.

The chain uses TRBV7-2 and TRBJ2-7; no clear D gene. This CDR3 is 12 amino acids long. CDR1 is SGHTA and CDR2 is FQGNSA in the germline V gene. V lost 6 bases, J lost 0 bases, and 6 bases lay in between. In nucleotides, the CDR3 is TGTGCCAGCAGGTTGGGCTCCTACGAGCAGTACTTC. This gives the protein CASRLGSYEQYF.

The chain employs TRBV5-1 and TRBJ2-1; 9 positions match TRBD2. This CDR3 has 16 residues. With V trimmed by 3 bases and J by 7 bases, 11 bases remained unmatched. Germline CDR1 is SGHRS and CDR2 is YFSETQ. The CDR3 sequence: CASSWGLAVGGNEQFF. The CDR3 DNA sequence: TGCGCCAGCAGCTGGGGACTAGCAGTGGGTGGGAATGAGCAGTTCTTC.

The rearrangement joins TRBV24-1 to TRBJ2-1, with no clear D. Trimming left V 5 bases short and J 8 bases short, with 9 bases between. The CDR3 is made up of 12 amino acids. Per the germline V gene, CDR1 is KGHDR and CDR2 is SFDVKD. The CDR3 sequence: CATSGPTDEQFF. The CDR3 DNA is TGTGCCACCAGTGGTCCTACCGATGAGCAGTTCTTC.

The J gene is TRBJ1-5, the V gene TRBV5-1; TRBD1 agrees at 11 bases. Germline CDR1 is SGHRS and CDR2 is YFSETQ. The CDR3 loop spans 17 amino acids. Trimming at V came to 5 bases and at J to 0 bases, leaving 7 bases not matched to a gene. CDR3 in amino acids: CASRPGQGDYSNQPQHF. Here the CDR3 DNA reads TGCGCCAGCAGGCCGGGACAGGGGGATTATAGCAATCAGCCCCAGCATTTT. The full variable domain, its missing parts supplied by reference TRBV5-1 and TRBJ1-5, is KAGVTQTPRYLIKTRGQQVTLSCSPISGHRSVSWYQQTPGQGLQFLFEYFSETQRNKGNFPGRFSGRQFSNSRSEMNVSTLELGDSALYLCASRPGQGDYSNQPQHFGDGTRLSIL.

The chain links TRBV20-1 to TRBJ2-3; D gene unclear. The V end was cut by 5 bases, the J end by 1 base, with 10 bases between. The CDR3 spans 13 residues. Germline V CDR1 and CDR2: DFQATT, SNEGSKA (reference sequence). The chain's CDR3 is CSAPSDRTDTQYF. CDR3 in DNA: TGCAGTGCTCCTAGTGACCGCACAGATACGCAGTATTTT.

V and J are TRBV28 and TRBJ2-1, with 10 bases lining up with TRBD2. With 3 bases clipped from V and 4 bases from J, the junction kept 3 bases outside the gene matches. The CDR3 sequence is 15 residues long. Looked up from germline, CDR1 is MDHEN and CDR2 is SYDVKM. This CDR3 is CASSLGTSVYNEQFF. CDR3 DNA sequence: TGTGCCAGCAGTTTGGGGACTAGCGTTTACAATGAGCAGTTCTTC.

This clonotype was counted only a few times. The V call is TRBV12-3 or TRBV12-4, the J call TRBJ1-2; 9 bases are a match to TRBD1. This CDR3 region has 15 residues. V lost 5 bases and J lost 2; bases outside the gene matches: 6. In DNA, the CDR3 is TGTGCCAGCAGTGTCACAGGGGGCGGAAACTATGGCTACACCTTC. Its protein product is CASSVTGGGNYGYTF.

This chain connects TRBV20-1 to TRBJ2-1; tentatively, D is TRBD2 (6 bases). Trimming pared 6 bases from V and 4 bases from J, leaving 19 bases between. Germline V CDR1 and CDR2: DFQATT, SNEGSKA (reference sequence). The CDR3 covers 15 residues. The CDR3 DNA sequence: TGCAGTGCCCATCGGGGCCCGGAGGGGTACAATGAGCAGTTCTTC. This translates into CSAHRGPEGYNEQFF.

As to this clonotype: A much larger clonotype is one base distant, so this may be a read error. This chain uses TRBV29-1 with TRBJ2-3, with D perhaps TRBD1 (6 bases). Trimming left V 6 bases short and J 10 bases short, with 17 bases between. The CDR3 loop spans 12 amino acids. CDR1 and CDR2 from the germline V gene are SQVTM and ANQGSEA. DNA of the CDR3: TGCAGCGTCGATGCAGGGGCGGATGCGCAGTATTTT. It yields the protein CSVDAGADAQYF.

V gene TRBV20-1 combines with J gene TRBJ2-5; 8 nucleotides line up with TRBD1. With the DNA end fitting TRBJ2-7 better, the J assignment may be wrong. Looked up from germline, CDR1 is DFQATT and CDR2 is SNEGSKA (reference sequence). CDR3 length: 13 residues. The chain's CDR3 is CSAQGAASYEQYF. The CDR3 bases are TGCAGTGCGCAGGGGGCAGCCTCCTACGAGCAGTACTTC.

This clonotype was counted only a few times. The rearrangement links TRBV29-1 to TRBJ2-1, with TRBD2 matching 12 bases. V gave up 5 bases and J gave up 7 bases; unmatched junction bases: 9. This CDR3 has 15 amino acids. CDR1 is SQVTM and CDR2 is ANQGSEA in the germline V gene. For the CDR3, the DNA is TGCAGCGTTCCCCAGACTAGCGGGAGCCAAAATGAGCAGTTCTTC. Translating gives CSVPQTSGSQNEQFF.

This chain uses TRBV15 with TRBJ1-2; D is ambiguous. V shed 0 bases and J shed 8 bases, with 13 bases lying between them. CDR3 length: 14 residues. Germline CDR1 LNHNV, CDR2 YYDKDF (reference sequence). CDR3 in amino acids: CATSRDVGVPGYTF. The CDR3 region has the DNA TGTGCCACCAGCAGAGATGTCGGGGTCCCGGGCTACACCTTC. The full variable domain, in which reference TRBV15 and TRBJ1-2 provide the parts outside the CDR3, is DAMVIQNPRYQVTQFGKPVTLSCSQTLNHNVMYWYQQKSSQAPKLLFHYYDKDFNNEADTPDNFQSRRPNTSFCFLDIRSPGLGDTAMYLCATSRDVGVPGYTFGSGTRLTVV.

The chain couples TRBV6-2 or TRBV6-3 to TRBJ2-4; a weak D match, TRBD2 (6 bases). The V end lost 6 bases, the J end lost 13 bases, and 22 bases lay between the germline ends. CDR1 is MNHEY, CDR2 SVGEGT, per germline. CDR3 size: 14 residues. CDR3 nucleotide sequence: TGTGCCAGCAGCTTAGATCGAAGCTCGGGGGAGCAGTACTTC. This encodes CASSLDRSSGEQYF.

This clonotype was recorded a few times. The rearrangement links TRBV7-6 to TRBJ2-5; 11 bases match TRBD1. This CDR3 is built from 17 residues. V trimming: 1 base; J trimming: 2 bases; junction bases outside the gene matches: 6. The germline V gene has CDR1 SGHVS and CDR2 FNYEAQ. This CDR3 reads CASSLGTGGSGQETQYF. The CDR3 coding sequence is TGTGCCAGCAGCTTAGGGACAGGGGGCTCGGGTCAAGAGACCCAGTACTTC.

The rearrangement links TRBV6-2 or TRBV6-3 to TRBJ1-1, with a possible D match to TRBD1 (5 bases). The germline V and J ends were trimmed by 2 bases and 3 bases, with 10 bases remaining between them. CDR1 and CDR2 from the germline V gene are MNHEY and SVGEGT. This CDR3 has 14 amino acids. CDR3 DNA: TGTGCCAGCAGTTACGGGGGAGCCTACACTGAAGCTTTCTTT. This codes for CASSYGGAYTEAFF.

The rearrangement links TRBV6-1 to TRBJ2-3; 7 bases are a match to TRBD1. The J call may be in error: the DNA end matches TRBJ1-5 better. CDR3 length equals 14 residues. Germline CDR1 MNHNS, CDR2 SASEGT. The CDR3 region has the DNA TGTGCCAGCAGTGAAGAGACAGGGAATCAGCCCCAGCATTTT. This encodes CASSEETGNQPQHF.

This clonotype was recorded a few times. V is TRBV2 and J is TRBJ2-7, with D maybe TRBD2 (6 bases). The CDR3 covers 14 residues. Germline V gene data show CDR1 as SNHLY and CDR2 as FYNNEI. Trimming left V 11 bases short and J 0 bases short, with 17 bases between. CDR3 residues: CAARRGVNSYEQYF. As DNA, the CDR3 is TGTGCCGCCCGGAGGGGAGTAAACTCCTACGAGCAGTACTTC.

The rearrangement uses TRBV3-1 and TRBJ2-1; TRBD1 matches 11 bases. This CDR3 has 17 residues. The J segment lost 0 bases and the V segment lost 2 bases, leaving 3 bases of the junction unmatched. CDR1 is LGHDT, CDR2 YNNKEL, per germline (reference sequence). CDR3 protein: CASSQRTGGLSYNEQFF. Here the CDR3 DNA reads TGTGCCAGCAGCCAACGGACAGGGGGCCTCTCCTACAATGAGCAGTTCTTC.

This clonotype was counted a few times. The chain employs TRBV7-2 and TRBJ2-3, with D perhaps TRBD1 (6 bases). The V end was cut by 1 base, the J end by 2 bases, with 22 bases between. Germline assignment: CDR1 SGHTA and CDR2 FQGNSA. The CDR3 consists of 19 residues. CDR3 in DNA: TGTGCCAGCAGCTTAGACGCTCTAGGGGGAGCCCCCTCCACAGATACGCAGTATTTT. It specifies CASSLDALGGAPSTDTQYF.

This clonotype appeared a few times. V gene TRBV7-8 combines with J gene TRBJ2-1; D is uncertain. CDR3 length: 16 residues. The V and J ends lost 5 bases and 0 bases respectively, with 14 bases between them. Germline-derived CDR1 and CDR2 are SGHVS and FQNEAQ. The CDR3 reads CASSHSWASSYNEQFF. Here the CDR3 DNA reads TGTGCCAGCAGCCATTCCTGGGCCAGCTCCTACAATGAGCAGTTCTTC.

There are a few counts of this clonotype. A read error may account for a junction end that differs from germline. The rearrangement uses TRBV29-1 and TRBJ2-5, with D perhaps given as TRBD1 or TRBD2 (5 bases each). The CDR3 sequence is 12 residues long. Germline V CDR1 and CDR2: SQVTM, ANQGSEA. CDR3 residues: CSVEGRVGEQYF. The CDR3 coding sequence is TGCAGTGTTGAGGGCAGGGTGGGAGAGCAGTACTTC.

CDR3 coding DNA: TGTGCCAGCGGCGAATACGGGACAGGGTCCGATGAGCAGTTCTTC. Encoded protein: CASGEYGTGSDEQFF. V usage is TRBV7-9 and J usage is TRBJ2-1, with 9 bases fitting TRBD1. The CDR3 is made up of 15 amino acids. Germline CDR1 and CDR2: SEHNR and FQNEAQ (reference sequence). Germline trimming cut 8 bases from V and 8 bases from J; bases unmatched to any gene: 13.

This rearrangement joins TRBV11-1 to TRBJ2-1; D gene uncertain. This CDR3 is built from 15 residues. Germline values: CDR1 SGHAT, CDR2 FQDESV (reference sequence). V was trimmed by 5 bases and J by 5 bases, leaving 16 bases between them. CDR3 residues: CASSLTPGPNNEQFF. CDR3 sequence (DNA): TGTGCCAGCAGCCTTACCCCCGGTCCCAACAATGAGCAGTTCTTC.

This clonotype was seen more than once but under ten times. In DNA form, the CDR3 reads TGTGCCAGCAGGTCCACAGGGGTCAATGAGCAGTTCTTC. As protein: CASRSTGVNEQFF. The genes are TRBV6-2 or TRBV6-3 and TRBJ2-1, with 7 bases matching TRBD1. Trimming removed 6 bases from V and 6 bases from J; junction bases left unmatched: 5. The CDR3 extends over 13 amino acids. CDR1 and CDR2 (germline): MNHEY, SVGEGT.